The table lists the clone carrying this T cell receptor (beta chain) with many counts. Antigen unknown. These data are taken from a study of early T cells in non-severe SARS-CoV-2 infection. Study at large: Alpha and beta chains were unpaired, from unsorted whole-blood bulk RNA.

cDNA molecules, individually, were tagged with unique molecular identifiers. TCRdb fed the 5' RACE reads into MiXCR, producing one record per CDR3 protein. The sample shows around 30,000 distinct CDR3 sequences, roughly 4.1% of them seen only once. The study, taken as a whole, reports: The study's VDJdb matching favored anti-spike CD8 responses and missed private and CD4 specificities.

This TCR was sampled from an adult who was a healthcare worker with PCR-confirmed SARS-CoV-2 infection or an uninfected control (not recorded which). The material sequenced was whole blood.

The CDR3: CASSSPGTQYF. CDR3 nucleotides: TGCGCCAGCAGCTCCCCCGGGACCCAGTACTTC. The chain links TRBV5-1 to TRBJ2-5; D not certain. The CDR3 extends over 11 amino acids. Germline V lookup: CDR1 SGHRS, CDR2 YFSETQ. With 3 bases removed from V and 7 bases from J, the gap between germline ends came to 7 bases.